This paragraph covers one T cell receptor beta chain sequence. This clone was counted between two and nine times. The antigen it recognizes is unknown. No base-level quality is on record; no much larger clone is a single base apart. In Seattle, one collaborating source enrolled patients while the infection was active and tracked those patients longitudinally over the course of disease. Collaborating institutions collected whole blood in K2EDTA tubes following their own protocols. For TCRbeta analysis, collaborators shipped samples in one of three forms: frozen whole blood, isolated PBMCs, or DNA extracted from either of those sample types. This record comes from a study of blood T cell repertoires in COVID-19 (TCRdb year 2020). Concerning the study at large: Samples covering the acute and convalescent phases of COVID-19 were provided by collaborators in the United States, Italy and Spain. Deeply sampled blood TCRbeta repertoires from subjects exposed to, actively infected with, or recovered from COVID-19 were included in the dataset. Sample metadata almost always included a de-identified subject ID, COVID-19 status, age in years and sex. Where available, HLA class I and class II types were taken from metadata supplied by the sample provider and were not determined by assay-based typing. The prospective study material was composed of cDNA or gDNA derived from T cells, B-cell-depleted T cells, or PBMCs. The repertoires were released in a freely available public database intended as a resource for research on the immune response to SARS-CoV-2. Samples were obtained from the ongoing ImmuneRACE study (first 160 participants) and from 1,254 subjects provided by 6 global collaborators.

Beyond this particular receptor, the publication reports: How much clinical and demographic metadata was included differed by source and by participant, and the metadata was provided uncurated.

The immunoSEQ Assay, a bias-controlled multiplex PCR, was used to amplify TCRbeta CDR3 regions from genomic DNA. Per the authors' processing: The number of nucleated cells in each sample was estimated from the amplification of reference gene primers within the assay. To quantify the absolute abundance of each unique TCRbeta CDR3 rearrangement, sequence reads were collapsed and filtered. For each sample, productive Simpson clonality was calculated as the square root of Simpson's diversity index across productive rearrangements. As stored in TCRdb, this immuneACCESS dataset retains in-frame rearrangements with V and J assigned. A fraction of the clones does not appear; measured against another copy, unresolved V genes explain less than half of the discrepancy, and the remainder lacks a known reason. V and J calls and clone size are those listed in that table; D and trimming were worked out from the DNA. In all, the sample holds roughly 77,000 clones, and approximately 80% of those were seen once. The ten largest clonotypes hold approximately 15% of the sample.

Sequencing input: peripheral blood. The receptor was isolated from a man between 60 and 75 years old with COVID-19, enrolled during active disease.

CDR3 sequence: CASSLGGQETQYF. In nucleotide form, the sequence is TGTGCCAGCAGCTTGGGGGGGCAGGAGACCCAGTACTTC. The V gene is TRBV11-3 and the J gene is TRBJ2-5; the D gene is possibly TRBD2, with 7 bases matching. CDR1 and CDR2 are read off the germline V gene as SGHNT and YENEEA. Cut back by 3 bases and 5 bases, the V and J ends lie 10 bases apart. There are 13 amino acids in the CDR3, from cysteine to phenylalanine inclusive. Just CDR3 DNA is preserved here, 39 bases in frame from base 1.